The subject of this entry is one T cell receptor beta chain. The germline CDR1 and CDR2 sequences are SNHLY and FYNNEI. The CDR3 runs to 13 residues. Unmatched junction bases numbered 2, after V lost 5 bases and J lost 3 bases. The data were taken from a study of blood T cell repertoires in COVID-19. Study-level information: The origin of the acute and convalescent COVID-19 samples was the United States, Italy and Spain. Nucleic acid was either cDNA or gDNA, and it came from T cells, B-cell-depleted T cells, or PBMCs.

How the authors handled the data: The assay estimated nucleated cells by amplifying reference gene primers. Some clones are missing from TCRdb's copy, which holds only in-frame ones; the method was immunoSEQ multiplex PCR. The V and J calls and the clone size are those of that table, but D and trimming were determined from the DNA. This table has approximately 92,000 clones, around 67% appearing once. Sequencing was carried out using peripheral blood. The clonotype originates from a woman aged 55-69 years in a cohort sampled during active or convalescent COVID-19. The chain joins TRBV2 to TRBJ2-5; TRBD1 matches 8 bases. This chain's CDR3 is CASSRDRKETQYF. CDR3 DNA: TGTGCCAGCAGTCGGGACAGGAAAGAGACCCAGTACTTC. Combining the CDR3 with reference TRBV2 and TRBJ2-5 gives the whole variable domain EPEVTQTPSHQVTQMGQEVILRCVPISNHLYFYWYRQILGQKVEFLVSFYNNEISEKSEIFDDQFSVERPDGSNFTLKIRSTKLEDSAMYFCASSRDRKETQYFGPGTRLLVL.